What follows is one TCR beta chain and its context. Only in-frame clones appear in the TCRdb table, and some are missing; sequencing was by immunoSEQ multiplex PCR. The table lists more than 25,000 clones, about 83% of them singletons. Trimming took 4 bases from V and 3 from J; bases not matched to a gene: 6. Germline V gene lookup returns CDR1 SQVTM and CDR2 ANQGSEA. This CDR3 comprises 13 residues. This entry is derived from a study of T cell clonotyping in hematopoietic cell transplantation. Specified time point: recipient sample about 28 days before transplant, after cytoreduction. The chain carries TRBV29-1 and TRBJ2-7; 7 nucleotides line up with TRBD2. The sequence came from a woman in her thirties with chronic myeloid leukemia. Some clones in this sample may be carry-over from other donors' samples. The sequenced sample was peripheral blood mononuclear cells, obtained before stem cell transplant. The CDR3 spells CSVGGAGYYEQYF. The DNA of the CDR3 is TGCAGCGTTGGCGGAGCGGGGTACTACGAGCAGTACTTC.